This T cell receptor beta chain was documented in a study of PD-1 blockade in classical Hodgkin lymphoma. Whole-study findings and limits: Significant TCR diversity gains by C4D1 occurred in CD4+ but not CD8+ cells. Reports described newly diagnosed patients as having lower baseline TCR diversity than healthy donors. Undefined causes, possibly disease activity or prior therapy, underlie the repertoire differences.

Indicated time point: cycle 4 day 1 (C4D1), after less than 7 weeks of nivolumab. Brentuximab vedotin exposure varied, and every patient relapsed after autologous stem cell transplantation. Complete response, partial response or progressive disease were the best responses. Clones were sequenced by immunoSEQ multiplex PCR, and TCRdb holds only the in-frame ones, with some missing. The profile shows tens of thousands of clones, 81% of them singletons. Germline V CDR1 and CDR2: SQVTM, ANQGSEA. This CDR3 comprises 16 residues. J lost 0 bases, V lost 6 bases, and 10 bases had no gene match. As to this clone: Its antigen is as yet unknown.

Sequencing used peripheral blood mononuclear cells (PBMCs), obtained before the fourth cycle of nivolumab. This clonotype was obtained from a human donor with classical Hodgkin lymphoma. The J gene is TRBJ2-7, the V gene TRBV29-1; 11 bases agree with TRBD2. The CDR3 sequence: CSVRGLAATSSYEQYF. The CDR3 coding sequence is TGCAGCGTGAGGGGACTAGCGGCCACGAGCTCCTACGAGCAGTACTTC.